The sequence of this TCR beta chain was determined in a study of blood T cell repertoires in COVID-19. Study information: The samples span acute and convalescent COVID-19 from the United States, Italy and Spain.

J was trimmed by 5 bases and V by 4 bases; bases with no gene match: 11. The length of the CDR3 is 17 residues. Germline CDR1 is LNHDA and CDR2 is SQIVND (reference sequence). Original handling: How many nucleated cells were present was estimated from reference gene primer amplification. The data were produced by immunoSEQ multiplex PCR, yet TCRdb's version contains in-frame clones alone and is incomplete. Clone size and the V and J calls come from that table; the DNA yielded D and trimming. The sample includes 70,000 to 100,000 clones, more than 90% of them seen just once. This clone turned up a few times.

Material for sequencing was peripheral blood. The gene calls are TRBV19 and TRBJ2-1, with 10 bases aligning to TRBD2. The sequence came from a man aged 60 to 69 with acute or convalescent COVID-19. The CDR3 protein is CASSNVLGTSVDNEQFF. CDR3 sequence (DNA): TGTGCCAGTAGTAACGTCCTCGGGACTAGCGTCGACAATGAGCAGTTCTTC.